This T cell receptor beta chain was obtained from a study of blood T cell repertoires in COVID-19. The overall study: PBMCs, B-cell-depleted T cells, or T cells were the source of the cDNA or gDNA that made up the material.

Profiling relied on immunoSEQ multiplex PCR, and the TCRdb table lists in-frame clones only, not all of them. The repertoire holds 150,000 to 200,000 clones, with 80% to 90% as singletons. The source material was peripheral blood. This TCR came from a man between 60 and 70 years old with acute or convalescent COVID-19.

CDR3 sequence (DNA): TGCGCCAGCAGGGAGGGTTGGGAGCAGTACTTC. Translating gives CASREGWEQYF. The chain is built from TRBV5-1 and TRBJ2-7, with D maybe TRBD2 (6 bases). Per the germline V gene, CDR1 is SGHRS and CDR2 is YFSETQ. The CDR3 totals 11 residues. V dropped 5 bases and J dropped 7 bases, with 10 bases sitting between them.